This T cell receptor (beta chain) was profiled in a study of blood T cell repertoires in COVID-19. As for the study in general: Sources were T cells, B-cell-depleted T cells, or PBMCs; the material itself was cDNA or gDNA.

This CDR3 has 15 amino acids. Germline V gene data show CDR1 as SGHNT and CDR2 as YYREEE (reference sequence). Losses at the gene ends were 4 bases for V and 7 bases for J; bases not matched to a gene: 8. Per the original methods: Estimation of nucleated cell counts was performed using reference gene primer amplification. Method: immunoSEQ multiplex PCR; TCRdb's copy keeps in-frame clones and lacks some. V, J and clone size derive from that table, while D and trimming were established from the DNA sequence. The data contain about 240,000 clones, more than 75% of them singletons. This sequence originates from a woman between 40 and 50 years old with acute COVID-19. This chain joins TRBV5-4 and TRBJ2-1, with TRBD1 matching 10 bases. The sample consisted of PBMCs or T cells enriched from blood (not recorded which). The CDR3 nucleotides read TGTGCCAGCAGCGAGCGGGACAGGGGAGGGAATGAGCAGTTCTTC. This codes for CASSERDRGGNEQFF.